Sequencing of this TCR beta chain was carried out in a study of OX40 agonist ivuxolimab in advanced cancers. Study as a whole: Cancers in dose escalation were hepatocellular, melanoma, renal cell and head and neck.

Trimming at V came to 4 bases and at J to 4 bases, leaving 11 bases not matched to a gene. Germline CDR1 is SEHNR and CDR2 is FQNEAQ (reference sequence). This CDR3 has 17 residues. Using immunoSEQ multiplex PCR, the repertoire was profiled, and TCRdb retains in-frame clones only, with some absent. Of tens of thousands of clones in the sample, roughly 86% were seen once. The rearrangement links TRBV7-9 to TRBJ1-2, with 11 bases lining up with TRBD1. This TCR came from an adult with an advanced solid tumor such as melanoma, head and neck, liver or kidney cancer. Sample: CD4+ or CD8+ T cells sorted from blood, taken in a trial of the OX40 agonist ivuxolimab. CDR3 sequence (DNA): TGTGCCAGCAGCTCGTTTGGCCGGGACAGGGGGATCTATGGCTACACCTTC. Residues: CASSSFGRDRGIYGYTF.